The 8 T cell receptor beta chains below come from one sample, sequenced in a study of vaccination and CD4 T cells after COVID-19 (dated by TCRdb to 2021 to 2024). No antigen has been assigned to these receptors. Read against the paper, the sample's treatment or condition label means: approximately 10-day PBMC culture with coronavirus spike peptide pools or control peptides (ViraFEST assay). Library construction relied on PCR. These reads were obtained on an Illumina iSeq 100. DNA from cultured CD4+ T cells underwent TCR sequencing with the Oncomine TCR Beta short-read assay at the Johns Hopkins FTIC core. Using fastp at Q25 and MiXCR, TCRdb reprocessed the public reads and kept productive beta chains. Rows with a matching CDR3 protein are joined into one entry that keeps the most common DNA and genes. The sample records fewer than 20,000 distinct CDR3 sequences, around 48% of which are singletons. The ten most abundant clones make up more than 15% of the sample.

Sequencing was performed on CD4+ T cells from blood, cultured in vitro, taken before SARS-CoV-2 vaccination. These receptors came from a human donor who had recovered from COVID-19.

The genes are TRBV30 and TRBJ2-7; D is perhaps TRBD2 (6 bases). There are 12 residues in the CDR3. The V gene's germline CDR1 is GTSNPN and CDR2 SVGIG (reference sequence). Trimming pared 5 bases from V and 4 bases from J, leaving 12 bases between. In DNA, the CDR3 is TGTGCCTGGGCCGGGAGTAATTACGAGCAGTACTTC. The encoded protein is CAWAGSNYEQYF.

This chain joins TRBV6-1 and TRBJ2-2; D perhaps matches TRBD2 (6 bases). V shed 8 bases and J shed 2 bases, with 9 bases lying between them. This CDR3 comprises 13 residues. The V gene's germline CDR1 is MNHNS and CDR2 SASEGT. CDR3 nucleotide sequence: TGTGCCAGCCGGAGGGCAAACACCGGGGAGCTGTTTTTT. Its translation is CASRRANTGELFF.

This clonotype was found once. This rearrangement joins TRBV5-1 to TRBJ2-2; a weak D match, TRBD1 (7 bases). Germline V CDR1 and CDR2: SGHRS, YFSETQ. V lost 2 bases to trimming and J lost 4 bases, with 9 bases between them. This CDR3 has 14 amino acids. CDR3 in DNA: TGCGCCAGCAGCTTCCAGGGGGGCACCGGGGAGCTGTTTTTT. Amino acid sequence: CASSFQGGTGELFF.

A few counts support this clonotype. J is TRBJ1-3 and V is TRBV20-1, with D unclear. The CDR3 length is 14 residues. V was trimmed by 3 bases and J by 0 bases, leaving 9 bases between them. Germline V lookup: CDR1 DFQATT, CDR2 SNEGSKA (reference sequence). CDR3 sequence (DNA): TGCAGTGCTAGCACAGAACTCTCTGGAAACACCATATATTTT. Translation: CSASTELSGNTIYF.

This clonotype has a single count. This chain uses TRBV5-4 with TRBJ2-3, with no clear D. The CDR3 extends over 15 amino acids. In germline, CDR1 is SGHNT, CDR2 YYREEE (reference sequence). V lost 1 base and J lost 6, with 15 bases in between. This CDR3 reads CASSLTGPERDTQYF. The CDR3 nucleotides are TGTGCCAGCAGCTTGACCGGGCCAGAAAGGGATACGCAGTATTTT.

The chain joins TRBV20-1 to TRBJ2-1; 10 bases are shared with TRBD2. The CDR3 has 13 residues. Germline V gives CDR1 DFQATT, CDR2 SNEGSKA (reference sequence). V gave up 2 bases and J gave up 6 bases; unmatched junction bases: 1. Here the CDR3 reads CSARTSGTNEQFF. CDR3 nucleotides: TGCAGTGCTAGAACTAGCGGGACCAATGAGCAGTTCTTC.

This chain uses TRBV3-1 with TRBJ1-5; a possible D gene is TRBD1 (6 bases). CDR1 is LGHDT, CDR2 YNNKEL, per germline (reference sequence). V shed 6 bases and J shed 5 bases, with 8 bases lying between them. The CDR3 has 12 residues. CDR3 bases: TGTGCCAGCAGTCGACAGGATCAGCCCCAGCATTTT. This encodes CASSRQDQPQHF.

The chain couples TRBV30 to TRBJ1-6; no clear D. Germline CDR1 reads GTSNPN; CDR2 reads SVGIG (reference sequence). With 0 bases removed from V and 7 bases from J, the gap between germline ends came to 10 bases. The CDR3 contains 14 residues. The CDR3 nucleotides read TGTGCCTGGAGTGTACGTCAAGGGAATTCACCCCTCCACTTT. This codes for CAWSVRQGNSPLHF.